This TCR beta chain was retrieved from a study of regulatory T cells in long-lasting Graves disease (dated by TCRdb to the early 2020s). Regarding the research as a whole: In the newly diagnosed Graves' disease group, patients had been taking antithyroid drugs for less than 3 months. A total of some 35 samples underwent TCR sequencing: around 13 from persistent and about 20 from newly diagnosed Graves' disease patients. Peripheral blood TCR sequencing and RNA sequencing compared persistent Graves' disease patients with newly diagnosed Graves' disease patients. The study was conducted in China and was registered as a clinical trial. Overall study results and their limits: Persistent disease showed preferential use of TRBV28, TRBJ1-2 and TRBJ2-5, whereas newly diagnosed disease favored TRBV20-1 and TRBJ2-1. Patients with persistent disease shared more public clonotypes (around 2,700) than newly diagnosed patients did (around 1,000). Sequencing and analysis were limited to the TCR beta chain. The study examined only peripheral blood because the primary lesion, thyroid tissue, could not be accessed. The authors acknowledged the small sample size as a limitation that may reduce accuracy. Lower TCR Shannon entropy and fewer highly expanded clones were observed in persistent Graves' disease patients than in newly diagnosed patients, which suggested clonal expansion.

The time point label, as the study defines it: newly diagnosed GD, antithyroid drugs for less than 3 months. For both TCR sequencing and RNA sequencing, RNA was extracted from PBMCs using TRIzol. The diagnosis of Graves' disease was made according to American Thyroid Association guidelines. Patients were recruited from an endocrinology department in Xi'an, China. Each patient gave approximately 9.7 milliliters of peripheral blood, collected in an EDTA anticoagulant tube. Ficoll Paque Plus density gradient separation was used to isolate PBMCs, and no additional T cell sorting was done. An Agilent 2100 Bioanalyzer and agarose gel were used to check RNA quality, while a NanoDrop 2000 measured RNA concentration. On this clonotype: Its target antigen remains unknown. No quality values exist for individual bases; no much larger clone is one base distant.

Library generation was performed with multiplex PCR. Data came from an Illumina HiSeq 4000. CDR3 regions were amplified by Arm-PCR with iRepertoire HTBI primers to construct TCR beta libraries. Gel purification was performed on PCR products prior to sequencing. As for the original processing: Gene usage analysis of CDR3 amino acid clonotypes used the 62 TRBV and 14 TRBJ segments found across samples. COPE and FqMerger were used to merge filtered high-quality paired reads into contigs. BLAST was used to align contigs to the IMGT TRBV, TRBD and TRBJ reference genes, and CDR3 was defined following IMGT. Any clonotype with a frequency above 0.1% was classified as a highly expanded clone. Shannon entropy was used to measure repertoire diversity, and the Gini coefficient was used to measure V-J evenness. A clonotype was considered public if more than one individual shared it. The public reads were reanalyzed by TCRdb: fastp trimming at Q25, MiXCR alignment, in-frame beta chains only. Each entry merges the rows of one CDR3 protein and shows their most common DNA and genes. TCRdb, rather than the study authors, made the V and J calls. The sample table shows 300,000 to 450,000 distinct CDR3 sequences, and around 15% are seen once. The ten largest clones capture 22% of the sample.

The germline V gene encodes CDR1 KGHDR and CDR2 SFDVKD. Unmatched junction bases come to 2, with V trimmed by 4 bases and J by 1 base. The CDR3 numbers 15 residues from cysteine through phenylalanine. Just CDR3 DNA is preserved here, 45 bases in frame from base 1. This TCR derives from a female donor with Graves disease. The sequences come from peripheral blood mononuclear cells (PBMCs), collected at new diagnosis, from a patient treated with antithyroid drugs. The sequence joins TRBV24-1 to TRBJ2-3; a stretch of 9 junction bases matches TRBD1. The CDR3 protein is CATSERTGGTDTQYF. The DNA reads TGTGCCACCAGTGAGAGGACAGGGGGCACAGATACGCAGTATTTT.